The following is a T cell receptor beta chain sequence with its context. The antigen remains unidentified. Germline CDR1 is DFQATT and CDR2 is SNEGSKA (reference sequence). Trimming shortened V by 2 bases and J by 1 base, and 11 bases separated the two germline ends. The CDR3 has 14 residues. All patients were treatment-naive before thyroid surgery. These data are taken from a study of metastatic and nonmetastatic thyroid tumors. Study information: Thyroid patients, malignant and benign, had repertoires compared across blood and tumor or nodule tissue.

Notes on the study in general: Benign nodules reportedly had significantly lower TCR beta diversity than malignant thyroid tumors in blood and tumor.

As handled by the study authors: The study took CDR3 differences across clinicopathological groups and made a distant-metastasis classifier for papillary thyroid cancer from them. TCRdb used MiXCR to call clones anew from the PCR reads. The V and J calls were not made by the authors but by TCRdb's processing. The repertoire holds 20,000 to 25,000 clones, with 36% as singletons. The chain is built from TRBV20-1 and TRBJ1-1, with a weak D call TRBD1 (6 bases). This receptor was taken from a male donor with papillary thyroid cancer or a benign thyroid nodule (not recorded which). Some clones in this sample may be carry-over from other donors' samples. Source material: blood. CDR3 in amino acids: CSARPQGENTEAFF. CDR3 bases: TGCAGTGCTAGACCACAGGGCGAGAACACTGAAGCTTTCTTT.